This T cell receptor beta chain was found in a study of CD8+ T cells in alopecia areata listed by TCRdb under 2018. Regarding the complete study: The treated patients took part in an open-label pilot trial in which moderate-to-severe alopecia areata was treated with oral tofacitinib at 5 to 10 mg twice daily. immunoSEQ multiplex PCR using 35 Vbeta forward primers and 13 Jbeta reverse primers was used to amplify TCRbeta CDR3 regions. On the human side, TCRbeta sequencing was run on scalp tissue and on sorted CD4+ and CD8+ peripheral blood T cells from healthy controls and from alopecia areata patients with either patchy or totalis/universalis disease. Scalp clonality was compared across normal scalp (n=4), patchy alopecia areata scalp (n=8), and alopecia totalis/universalis scalp (n=8). In both human patients and the C3H/HeJ mouse model, the study applied high-throughput TCRbeta sequencing to look at T cell clonal expansion in alopecia areata. Biopsies were taken from tofacitinib-treated patients at baseline and at 4 and 24 weeks of treatment, and a later scalp biopsy was taken in several of the tofacitinib-treated patients. RNA was extracted with the PAXgene miRNA kit for fixed scalp, the miRNeasy kit for PBMCs, and the RNeasy kit for mouse skin. Patients received tofacitinib for 6 to 18 months and were then followed off drug for 6 months to check for delayed response and recurrence. The paper's findings and limits, for the study overall: Unlike mouse skin, where gammadelta T cells dominate, normal human skin contains resident alphabeta T cells that get sequenced too, which complicates analysis of the scalp TCR repertoire. Higher clonality and more expanded CD8+ clones were observed in lesional scalp than in normal scalp, particularly in alopecia totalis/universalis, a finding suggestive of antigenic drive. Compared with mice, TCR sequences shared between patients were less clear, possibly partly because of HLA diversity across the patient population.

Comments on this clone: Its recognized antigen is unknown. No base-level quality is on record; no much larger clone is a single base apart.

From alopecia areata patients, peripheral blood was collected along with lesional scalp punch biopsies. Human scalp biopsies were immediately fixed in PAXgene tissue containers. The library relied on the immunoSEQ multiplex PCR assay. For TCR sequencing, RNA was extracted from every sample and reverse transcribed into cDNA to serve as template. First-strand cDNA was synthesized using SuperScript III with a 2:1 mix of oligo-dT and random hexamers. A synthetic immune receptor repertoire was used to assess amplification bias, and residual bias was removed computationally. Regarding the original processing steps: Raw reads were preprocessed to remove errors, and CDR3 was defined by IMGT conventions from the conserved cysteine to phenylalanine. Clonality was computed as 1 minus the Shannon entropy, with the entropy normalized by log2 of the number of productive unique TCRs. Whether each scalp clone was CD4 or CD8 was inferred by checking scalp TCRbeta sequences against the CD4 and CD8 repertoires from sorted blood. TCRdb retrieved this table from immuneACCESS and kept in-frame rearrangements only. Not all clones are present; in checked studies, unresolved V genes account for under half, and no reason is known for the remainder. V and J calls plus clone size are reproduced from that table; the DNA served to infer D and trimming. The sample records about 12,000 clones, about 59% of which are singletons. Roughly 15% of the sample lies in the top ten.

Trimming accounts for 6 bases at V and 5 bases at J, while the number of junction bases matched to no gene is 4. From the cysteine through the phenylalanine, the CDR3 covers 13 amino acids. The retained sequence is limited to the CDR3, 39 bases, with the frame set at the first base. The germline V gene provides CDR1 MNHNS and CDR2 SASEGT. This receptor was obtained from a human donor with alopecia areata. The sequenced material came from skin. The sequence is built from TRBV6-1 and TRBJ1-1; TRBD1 fits 9 bases in the junction. Here is the DNA: TGTGCCAGCAGACCGACAGGGGGGACTGAAGCTTTCTTT. Its protein product is CASRPTGGTEAFF.